This T cell receptor beta chain emerged from a study of OX40 agonist ivuxolimab in advanced cancers. In terms of the full investigation: Ivuxolimab was a fully human IgG2 agonistic monoclonal antibody targeting the costimulatory receptor OX40 (CD134). Intravenous ivuxolimab was administered to patients every 2 weeks at six dose levels: 0.01, 0.1, 0.3, 1.5, 3 and 10 mg/kg. Among the approximately 50 dose-escalation patients, some 20 had hepatocellular carcinoma, around 15 melanoma, 9 renal cell carcinoma and 9 head and neck cancer. The dose-escalation cohort was approximately 83% male with a mean age of around 64 years, ranging from roughly 20 to 80. Prior anti-PD-1, anti-PD-L1 or anti-CTLA-4 therapy was permitted, and 30% to 45% of dose-escalation patients had received checkpoint inhibitors. Partial responses occurred in three dose-escalation patients: two with cutaneous melanoma and one with hepatocellular carcinoma. The purpose of peripheral TCRbeta sequencing was to test whether ivuxolimab changed TCR sequence diversity and led to clonal T-cell expansion. The paper reports the monotherapy dose-escalation portion (N of about 50 patients) of the phase I ivuxolimab trial. Study-level results and caveats: After ivuxolimab, CD8+ T cells had more expanded clones than CD4+ T cells on average. In the 0.1-3.0 mg/kg groups, partial responders were among the patients with the lowest normalized peripheral clonal expansion, particularly in CD8+ T cells. Antigen specificity was not determined for the clonally expanded peripheral T cells. At doses of 0.1 to 3.0 mg/kg, clonal expansion of both CD4+ and CD8+ blood T cells was observed from baseline to week 6. Low levels of normalized T-cell clonal expansion were also seen in some patients who did not respond.

Comment on this clone: Its antigen remains unidentified. Base qualities were left out, and no much larger clone turns up one base away.

For sequencing of the TCRbeta CDR3 region, genomic DNA was extracted from the sorted cells. TCRbeta CDR3 regions were sequenced using the immunoSEQ Assay. TCRdb carries this immuneACCESS record with in-frame sequences only. Its versions omit some clonotypes, under half of them owing to an unresolved V gene in the studies checked, with the rest unexplained. This sample has tens of thousands of clones in its table, and roughly 86% of those were observed once. The biggest ten clones account for around 54% of the sample. The CDR3 has 22 amino acids, counting the end cysteine and phenylalanine. The read is trimmed to its CDR3 DNA, 66 bases read in frame from base 1. CDR1 and CDR2, looked up from the germline V gene, are LGHNT and FRNRAP. A distance of 33 bases separates the germline ends of V and J, which lose 7 bases and 0 bases respectively. Patients with a history of autoimmune disease or receiving systemic immunosuppression were excluded from the trial. In every dose cohort, peripheral blood was drawn for TCR sequencing at baseline, cycle 4 day 1, and cycle 7 day 1. Samples came from an open-label, multicenter, first-in-human phase I dose-escalation trial of ivuxolimab. Adults with locally advanced or metastatic melanoma, renal cell carcinoma, hepatocellular carcinoma or head and neck squamous cell carcinoma were enrolled in the trial. Before TCR sequencing, CD4+ T cells and CD8+ T cells were sorted from peripheral blood as separate populations.

The sample here was CD4+ or CD8+ T cells sorted from blood, taken in a trial of the OX40 agonist ivuxolimab. The chain employs TRBV12-5 and TRBJ1-4; the D gene remains uncertain. This TCR derives from an adult with an advanced solid tumor such as melanoma, head and neck, liver or kidney cancer. The CDR3 region reads CASAPWAAPGNLDDSTNEKLFF. The DNA sequence is TGTGCTAGTGCTCCGTGGGCCGCCCCCGGGAACCTCGATGATTCAACTAATGAAAAACTGTTTTTT.